This TCR beta chain was profiled in a study of cytomegalovirus exposure and HLA in healthy donors. Study outcomes and limitations: In a later analysis, HLA-associated beta chains showed higher expansion and lower generation probabilities than comparable chains.

Notes on this clone: The antigen is not known.

In the PCR, 60 Vbeta and 13 Jbeta primers were used. TCRdb keeps only in-frame clones here, not all; method: immunoSEQ multiplex PCR. The profile shows under 150,000 clones, roughly 80% of them singletons. While unrecorded immune exposures were likely, the donors were nominally healthy when sampled. This CDR3 contains 15 residues. Trimming left V 3 bases short and J 5 bases short, with 17 bases between. Germline loops: CDR1 MDHEN, CDR2 SYDVKM. This TCR derives from a girl aged 2-9 years in good health and CMV-seronegative. The V call is TRBV28, the J call TRBJ2-7; perhaps TRBD1 as D (6 bases). Sequenced material: PBMCs. As DNA, the CDR3 is TGTGCCAGCAGTTTTATCCAGGGGTGGGGCGACGAGCAGTACTTC. Encoded protein: CASSFIQGWGDEQYF. The variable domain in full, with the rest retrieved from reference TRBV28 and TRBJ2-7, is DVKVTQSSRYLVKRTGEKVFLECVQDMDHENMFWYRQDPGLGLRLIYFSYDVKMKEKGDIPEGYSVSREKKERFSLILESASTNQTSMYLCASSFIQGWGDEQYFGPGTRLTVT.